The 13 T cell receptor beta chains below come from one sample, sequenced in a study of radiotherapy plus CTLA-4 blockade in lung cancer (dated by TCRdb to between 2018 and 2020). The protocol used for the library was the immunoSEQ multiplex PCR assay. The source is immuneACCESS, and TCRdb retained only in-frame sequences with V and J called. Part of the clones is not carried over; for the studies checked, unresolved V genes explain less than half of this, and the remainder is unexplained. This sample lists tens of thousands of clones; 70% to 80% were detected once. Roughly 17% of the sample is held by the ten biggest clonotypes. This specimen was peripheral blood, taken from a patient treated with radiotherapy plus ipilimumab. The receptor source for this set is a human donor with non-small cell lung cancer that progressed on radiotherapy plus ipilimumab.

The DNA for the CDR3 is TGTGCCTGGAGTGTACTGCGGACTTATAATGAAAAACTGTTTTTT. Protein product: CAWSVLRTYNEKLFF. The chain couples TRBV30 to TRBJ1-4, with D hard to call. This CDR3 is built from 15 residues. Trimming removed 0 bases at V and 4 bases at J, with 12 bases between. Per germline, CDR1 GTSNPN and CDR2 SVGIG (reference sequence).

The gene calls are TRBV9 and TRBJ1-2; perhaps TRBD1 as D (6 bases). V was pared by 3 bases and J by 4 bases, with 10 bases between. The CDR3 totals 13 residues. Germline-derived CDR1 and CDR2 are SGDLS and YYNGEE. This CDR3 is CASSGQGSYGYTF. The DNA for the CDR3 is TGTGCCAGCAGCGGGCAGGGGTCCTATGGCTACACCTTC.

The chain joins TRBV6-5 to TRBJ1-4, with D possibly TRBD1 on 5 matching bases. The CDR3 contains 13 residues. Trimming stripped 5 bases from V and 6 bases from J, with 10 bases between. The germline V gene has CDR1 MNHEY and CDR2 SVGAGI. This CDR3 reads CASSGTVDEKLFF. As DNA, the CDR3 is TGTGCCAGCAGTGGGACGGTGGATGAAAAACTGTTTTTT.

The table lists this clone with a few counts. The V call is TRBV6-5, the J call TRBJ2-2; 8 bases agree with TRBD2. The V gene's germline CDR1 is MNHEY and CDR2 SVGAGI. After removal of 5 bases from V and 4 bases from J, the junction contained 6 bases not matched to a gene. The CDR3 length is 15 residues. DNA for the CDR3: TGTGCCAGCAGTGGGATGCTAGCGGGCACCGGGGAGCTGTTTTTT. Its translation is CASSGMLAGTGELFF.

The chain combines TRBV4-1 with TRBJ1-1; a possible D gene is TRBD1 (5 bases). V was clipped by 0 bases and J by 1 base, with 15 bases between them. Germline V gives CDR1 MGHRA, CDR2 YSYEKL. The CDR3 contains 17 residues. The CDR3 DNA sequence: TGCGCCAGCAGCCAAGATCCCCCGGGAGGGGCGAACACTGAAGCTTTCTTT. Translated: CASSQDPPGGANTEAFF.

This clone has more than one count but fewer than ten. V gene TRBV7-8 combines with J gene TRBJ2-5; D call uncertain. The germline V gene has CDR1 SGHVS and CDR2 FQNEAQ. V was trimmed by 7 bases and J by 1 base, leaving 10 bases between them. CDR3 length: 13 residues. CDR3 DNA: TGTGCCAGCATCCTAAACCTCCAAGAGACCCAGTACTTC. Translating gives CASILNLQETQYF.

The CDR3 region is CASSQAGAAYNEQFF. The CDR3 DNA is TGCGCCAGCAGCCAAGCTGGGGCAGCCTACAATGAGCAGTTCTTC. The chain is built from TRBV4-1 and TRBJ2-1, with TRBD1 as a possible D gene (5 bases). V dropped 1 base and J dropped 2 bases, with 9 bases sitting between them. Germline CDR1 is MGHRA and CDR2 is YSYEKL. CDR3 length equals 15 residues.

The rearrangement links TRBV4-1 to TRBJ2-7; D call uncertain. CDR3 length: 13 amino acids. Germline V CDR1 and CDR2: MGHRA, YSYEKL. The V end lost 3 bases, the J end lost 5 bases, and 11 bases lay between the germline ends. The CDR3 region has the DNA TGCGCCAGCAGCCAGTACACCTCGAACGAGCAGTACTTC. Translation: CASSQYTSNEQYF.

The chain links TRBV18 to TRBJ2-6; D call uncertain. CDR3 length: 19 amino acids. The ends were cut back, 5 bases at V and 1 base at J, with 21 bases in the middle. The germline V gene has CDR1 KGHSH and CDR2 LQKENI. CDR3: CASSATASVFSSGANVLTF. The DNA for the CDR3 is TGTGCCAGCTCAGCGACGGCTTCGGTGTTTTCGTCTGGGGCCAACGTCCTGACTTTC. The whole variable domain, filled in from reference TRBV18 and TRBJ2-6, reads NAGVMQNPRHLVRRRGQEARLRCSPMKGHSHVYWYRQLPEEGLKFMVYLQKENIIDESGMPKERFSAEFPKEGPSILRIQQVVRGDSAAYFCASSATASVFSSGANVLTFGAGSRLTVL.

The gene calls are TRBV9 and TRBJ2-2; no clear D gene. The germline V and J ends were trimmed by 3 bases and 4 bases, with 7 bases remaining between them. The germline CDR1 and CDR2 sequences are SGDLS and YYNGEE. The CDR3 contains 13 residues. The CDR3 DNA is TGTGCCAGCAGCGGGACCGTCACCGGGGAGCTGTTTTTT. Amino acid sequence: CASSGTVTGELFF.

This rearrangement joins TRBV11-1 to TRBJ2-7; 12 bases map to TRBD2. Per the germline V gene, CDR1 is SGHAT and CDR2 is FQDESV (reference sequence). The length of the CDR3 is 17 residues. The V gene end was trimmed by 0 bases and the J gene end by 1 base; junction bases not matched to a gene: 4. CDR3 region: CASSLALGTSGSYEQYF. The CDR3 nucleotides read TGTGCCAGCAGCTTAGCCCTCGGGACTAGCGGGTCCTACGAGCAGTACTTC. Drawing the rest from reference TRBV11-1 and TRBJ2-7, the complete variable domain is EAEVAQSPRYKITEKSQAVAFWCDPISGHATLYWYRQILGQGPELLVQFQDESVVDDSQLPKDRFSAERLKGVDSTLKIQPAELGDSAMYLCASSLALGTSGSYEQYFGPGTRLTVT.

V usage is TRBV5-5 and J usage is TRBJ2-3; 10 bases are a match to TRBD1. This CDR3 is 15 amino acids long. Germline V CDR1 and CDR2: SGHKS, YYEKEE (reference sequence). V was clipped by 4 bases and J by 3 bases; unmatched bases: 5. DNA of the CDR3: TGTGCCAGCAGCCCGACAGGGGGCAAAACAGATACGCAGTATTTT. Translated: CASSPTGGKTDTQYF.

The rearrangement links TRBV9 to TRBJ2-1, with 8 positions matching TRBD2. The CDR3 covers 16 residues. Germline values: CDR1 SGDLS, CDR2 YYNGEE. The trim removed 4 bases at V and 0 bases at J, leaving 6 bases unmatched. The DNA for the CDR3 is TGTGCCAGCAGCCGGCTCGGGGGGGTCTCCTACAATGAGCAGTTCTTC. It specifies CASSRLGGVSYNEQFF.